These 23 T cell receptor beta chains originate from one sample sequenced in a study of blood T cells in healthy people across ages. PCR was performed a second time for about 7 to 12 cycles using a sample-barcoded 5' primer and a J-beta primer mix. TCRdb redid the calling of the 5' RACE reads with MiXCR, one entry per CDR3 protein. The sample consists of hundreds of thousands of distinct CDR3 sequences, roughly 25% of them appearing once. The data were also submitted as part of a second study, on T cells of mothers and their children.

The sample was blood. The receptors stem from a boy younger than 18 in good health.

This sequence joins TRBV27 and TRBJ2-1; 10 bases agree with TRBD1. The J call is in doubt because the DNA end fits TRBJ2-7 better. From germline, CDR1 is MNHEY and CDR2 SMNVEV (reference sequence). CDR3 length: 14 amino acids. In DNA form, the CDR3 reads TGTGCCAGCGGACCGGGACAGGGGAGTGGCGAGCAGTACTTC. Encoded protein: CASGPGQGSGEQYF.

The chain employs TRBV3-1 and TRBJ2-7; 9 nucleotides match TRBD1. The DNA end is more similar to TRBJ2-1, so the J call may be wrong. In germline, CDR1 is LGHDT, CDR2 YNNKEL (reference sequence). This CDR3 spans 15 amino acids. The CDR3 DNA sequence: TGTGCCAGCAGCCAGACAGGGGGAAGGATAGGTGAGCAGTTCTTC. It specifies CASSQTGGRIGEQFF.

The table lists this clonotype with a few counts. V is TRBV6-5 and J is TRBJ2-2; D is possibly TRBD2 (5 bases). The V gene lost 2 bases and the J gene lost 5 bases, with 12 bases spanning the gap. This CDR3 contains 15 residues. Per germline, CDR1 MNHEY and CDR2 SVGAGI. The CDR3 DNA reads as TGTGCCAGCAGTTACCCCCGGGGTGGGACCGGGGAGCTGTTTTTT. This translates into CASSYPRGGTGELFF.

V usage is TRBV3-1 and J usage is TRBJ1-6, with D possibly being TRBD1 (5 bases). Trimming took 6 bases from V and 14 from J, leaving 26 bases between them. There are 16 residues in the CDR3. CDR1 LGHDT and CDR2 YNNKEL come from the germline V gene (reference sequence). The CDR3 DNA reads TGTGCCAGCAGGCATGACCACAAGGCCCCGACCAGGGCCCTCCACTTT. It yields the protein CASRHDHKAPTRALHF.

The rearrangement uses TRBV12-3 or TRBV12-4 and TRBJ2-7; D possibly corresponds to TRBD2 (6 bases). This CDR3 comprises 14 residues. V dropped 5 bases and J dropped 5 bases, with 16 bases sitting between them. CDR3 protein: CASSPPRGMDEQYF. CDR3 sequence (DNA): TGTGCCAGCAGTCCCCCCCGGGGGATGGACGAGCAGTACTTC.

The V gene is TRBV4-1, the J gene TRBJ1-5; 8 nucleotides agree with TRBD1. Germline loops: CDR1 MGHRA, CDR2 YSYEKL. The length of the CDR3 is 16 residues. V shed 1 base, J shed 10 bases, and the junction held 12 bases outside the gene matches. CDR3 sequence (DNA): TGCGCCAGCAGCCAAGTCGACTCAGGGGGCCAGAGACCCCAGCATTTT. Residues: CASSQVDSGGQRPQHF.

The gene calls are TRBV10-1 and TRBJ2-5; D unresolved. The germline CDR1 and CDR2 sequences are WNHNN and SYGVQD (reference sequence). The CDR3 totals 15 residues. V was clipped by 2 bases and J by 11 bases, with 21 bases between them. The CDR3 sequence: CASSETFTRTEKQYF. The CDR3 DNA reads TGCGCCAGCAGTGAGACCTTTACACGGACCGAAAAGCAGTACTTC.

The CDR3 bases are TGTGCCAGCACACGGGGGCCTGAAGCTTTCTTT. The encoded protein is CASTRGPEAFF. The chain employs TRBV25-1 and TRBJ1-1; D might be TRBD1 (6 bases). The CDR3 sequence is 11 residues long. Germline loops: CDR1 MGHDK, CDR2 SYGVNS. V lost 7 bases and J lost 6, with 9 bases in between.

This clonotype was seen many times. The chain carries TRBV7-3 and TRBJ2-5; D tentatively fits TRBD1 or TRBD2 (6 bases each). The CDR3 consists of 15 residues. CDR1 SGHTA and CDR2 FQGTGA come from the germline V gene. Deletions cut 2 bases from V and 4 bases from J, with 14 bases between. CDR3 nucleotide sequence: TGTGCCAGCAGCTTATCGGGAGTCAGGGGAGAGACCCAGTACTTC. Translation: CASSLSGVRGETQYF.

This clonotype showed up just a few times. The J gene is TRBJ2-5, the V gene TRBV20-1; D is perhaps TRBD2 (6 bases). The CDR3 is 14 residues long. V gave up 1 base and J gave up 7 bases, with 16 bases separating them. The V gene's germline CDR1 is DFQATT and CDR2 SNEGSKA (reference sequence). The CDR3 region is CSARVGTGEGTQYF. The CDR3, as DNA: TGCAGTGCTAGAGTTGGGACGGGAGAGGGGACCCAGTACTTC.

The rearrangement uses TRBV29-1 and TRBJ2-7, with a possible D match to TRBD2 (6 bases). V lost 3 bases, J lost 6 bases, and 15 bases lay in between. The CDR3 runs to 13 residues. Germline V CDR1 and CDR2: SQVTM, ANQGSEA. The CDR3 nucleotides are TGCAGCGTTGATTTAACGGGAGACAGCGAGCAGTACTTC. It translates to CSVDLTGDSEQYF.

The chain's CDR3 is CASSFGGRREQYF. The CDR3 DNA reads TGTGCCAGCAGCTTCGGAGGGAGGAGGGAGCAGTACTTC. The rearrangement links TRBV13 to TRBJ2-5; D is perhaps TRBD2 (6 bases). Germline assignment: CDR1 PRHDT and CDR2 FYEKMQ (reference sequence). The CDR3 loop spans 13 amino acids. V lost 3 bases to trimming and J lost 11 bases, with 16 bases between them.

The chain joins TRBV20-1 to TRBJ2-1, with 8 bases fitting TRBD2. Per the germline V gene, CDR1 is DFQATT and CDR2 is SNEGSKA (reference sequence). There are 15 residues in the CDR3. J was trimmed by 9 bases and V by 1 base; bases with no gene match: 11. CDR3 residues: CSARVRSAGVSEQFF. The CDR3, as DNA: TGCAGTGCTAGAGTTCGATCAGCGGGAGTCAGTGAGCAGTTCTTC.

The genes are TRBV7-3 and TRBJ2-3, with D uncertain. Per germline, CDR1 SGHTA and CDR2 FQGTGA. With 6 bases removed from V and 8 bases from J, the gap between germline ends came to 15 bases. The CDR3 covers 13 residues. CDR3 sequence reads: CASRGSGSGTQYF. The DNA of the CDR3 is TGTGCCAGCAGGGGCTCCGGGTCAGGTACGCAGTATTTT.

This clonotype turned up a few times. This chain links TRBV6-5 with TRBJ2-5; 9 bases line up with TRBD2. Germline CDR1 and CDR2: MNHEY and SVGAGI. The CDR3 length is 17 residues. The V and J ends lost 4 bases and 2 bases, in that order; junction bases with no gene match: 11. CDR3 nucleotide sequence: TGTGCCAGCAGTTTCAACCAACCGGGACTAGCACAAGAGACCCAGTACTTC. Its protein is CASSFNQPGLAQETQYF.

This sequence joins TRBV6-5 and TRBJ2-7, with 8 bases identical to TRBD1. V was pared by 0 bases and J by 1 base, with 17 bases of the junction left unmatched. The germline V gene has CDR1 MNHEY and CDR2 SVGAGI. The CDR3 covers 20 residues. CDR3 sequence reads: CASSYSSQKISGQGSYEQYF. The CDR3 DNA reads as TGTGCCAGCAGTTACTCGTCCCAGAAGATATCCGGACAGGGTTCCTACGAGCAGTACTTC.

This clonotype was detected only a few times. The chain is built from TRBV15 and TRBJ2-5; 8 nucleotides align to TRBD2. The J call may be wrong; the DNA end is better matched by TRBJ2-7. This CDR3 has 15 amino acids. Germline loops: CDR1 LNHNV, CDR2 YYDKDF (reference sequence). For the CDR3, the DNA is TGTGCCACCAGCAGTGATAGCGGGACGACTTTCGAGCAGTACTTC. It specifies CATSSDSGTTFEQYF.

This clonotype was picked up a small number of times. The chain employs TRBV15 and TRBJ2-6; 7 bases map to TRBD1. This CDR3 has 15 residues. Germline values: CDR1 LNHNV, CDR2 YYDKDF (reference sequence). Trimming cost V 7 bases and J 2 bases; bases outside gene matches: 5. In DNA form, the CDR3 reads TGTGCCACCAACCAAACAGGGGCTGGGGCCAACGTCCTGACTTTC. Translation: CATNQTGAGANVLTF.

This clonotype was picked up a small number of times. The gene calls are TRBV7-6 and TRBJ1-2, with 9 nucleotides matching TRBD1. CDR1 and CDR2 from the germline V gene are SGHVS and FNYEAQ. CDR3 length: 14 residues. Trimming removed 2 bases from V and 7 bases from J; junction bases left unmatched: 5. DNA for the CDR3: TGTGCCAGCAGCTTATACGGGACAGGGTTTGGCTACACCTTC. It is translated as CASSLYGTGFGYTF. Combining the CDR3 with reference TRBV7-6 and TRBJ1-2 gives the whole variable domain GAGVSQSPRYKVTKRGQDVALRCDPISGHVSLYWYRQALGQGPEFLTYFNYEAQQDKSGLPNDRFSAERPEGSISTLTIQRTEQRDSAMYRCASSLYGTGFGYTFGSGTRLTVV.

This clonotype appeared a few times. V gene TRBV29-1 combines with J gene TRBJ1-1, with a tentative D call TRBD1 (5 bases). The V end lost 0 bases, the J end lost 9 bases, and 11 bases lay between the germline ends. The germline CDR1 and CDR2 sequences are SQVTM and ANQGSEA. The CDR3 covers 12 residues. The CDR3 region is CSVEEGGIQAFF. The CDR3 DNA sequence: TGCAGCGTTGAAGAGGGGGGGATTCAAGCTTTCTTT.

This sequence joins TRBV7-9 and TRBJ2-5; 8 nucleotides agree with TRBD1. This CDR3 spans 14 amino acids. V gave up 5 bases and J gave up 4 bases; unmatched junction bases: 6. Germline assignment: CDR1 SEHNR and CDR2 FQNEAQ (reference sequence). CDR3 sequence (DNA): TGTGCCAGCAGCCGACAGGGGCGTGTAGAGACCCAGTACTTC. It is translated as CASSRQGRVETQYF.

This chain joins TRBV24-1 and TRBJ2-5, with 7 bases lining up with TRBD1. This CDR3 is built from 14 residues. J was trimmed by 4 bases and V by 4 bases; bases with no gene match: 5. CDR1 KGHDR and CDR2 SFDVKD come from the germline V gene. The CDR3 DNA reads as TGTGCCACCAGTGACCGACAGGGCTTAGAGACCCAGTACTTC. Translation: CATSDRQGLETQYF.

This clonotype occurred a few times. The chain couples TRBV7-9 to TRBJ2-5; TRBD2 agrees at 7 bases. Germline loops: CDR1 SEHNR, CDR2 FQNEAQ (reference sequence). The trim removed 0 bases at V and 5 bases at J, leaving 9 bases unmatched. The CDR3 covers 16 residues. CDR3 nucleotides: TGTGCCAGCAGCTTAGCTAGCGGGCCAGCGAGGGAGACCCAGTACTTC. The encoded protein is CASSLASGPARETQYF.